The T cell receptor beta chain described here comes from a study of T cell responses to AZD1222 COVID-19 vaccine. Only in-frame clones appear in the TCRdb table, and some are missing; sequencing was by immunoSEQ multiplex PCR. Of some 150,000 clones in the sample, 80% to 95% are singletons; the top ten hold around 3.3%. From germline, CDR1 is MNHEY and CDR2 SMNVEV (reference sequence). V lost 1 base and J 8 bases, leaving 11 bases between the germline ends. This CDR3 is 13 amino acids long. The chain carries TRBV27 and TRBJ1-2, with a tentative D call TRBD1 (6 bases). The source was peripheral blood, collected 28 days after the second AZD1222 dose. The clonotype comes from an adult who received the AZD1222 COVID-19 vaccine. The CDR3 DNA reads as TGTGCCAGCAGTTTATTGGGGGCGGGGGGCTACACCTTC. Protein product: CASSLLGAGGYTF.